The T cell receptor (beta chain) under discussion was sequenced for a study of T cells in Graves' hyperthyroidism and ophthalmopathy (dated by TCRdb to 2018 to 2020). About the full investigation: Peripheral blood was sampled at the time of initial diagnosis, prior to any treatment. Whether ophthalmopathy could be predicted prospectively was tested in an independent validation cohort made up of 18 hyperthyroidism patients plus 17 patients who later progressed to ophthalmopathy. The paper describes TCR Vbeta CDR3 sequencing of 120 to 150 peripheral blood samples, made up of some 42 ophthalmopathy patients, roughly 80 hyperthyroidism patients and about 17 progressor patients. The roughly 100 discovery patients were randomly divided into training and test sets at a 7:3 ratio. Thyroid tissue and blood T-cell repertoires from roughly six Graves' hyperthyroidism patients were also compared in the study. After sampling, hyperthyroidism patients received methimazole starting at 30 mg daily, and ophthalmopathy patients received high-dose intravenous methylprednisolone. To identify distinguishing TCR V-J signatures, a discovery cohort of about 95 patients was used, comprising some 45 with Graves' ophthalmopathy and 57 with stable Graves' hyperthyroidism. On the study overall, not on this receptor specifically: In validation, the model predicted progression to ophthalmopathy with roughly 70% sensitivity and about 72% specificity, a median of about 6.7 months before onset. A 13 V-J signature model separated ophthalmopathy from stable hyperthyroidism, with roughly 88% sensitivity and roughly 81% specificity in cross-validation and 80%/75% in testing. Most expanded thyroid clonotypes (frequency above 0.001) were also found in blood, which suggests that blood repertoires may mirror thyroid immune responses. Sample size was not statistically predetermined, and blinding of investigators to group allocation was not performed.

This clonotype was recorded many times. Its antigen is currently not known. Base qualities are not provided; no much larger clone lies one nucleotide away. From cysteine to phenylalanine, the CDR3 is 15 amino acids long. Left in the record is the CDR3 DNA by itself, 45 bases read in frame from the first base. From a lookup of the germline V gene, CDR1 and CDR2 are SGHNT and YENEEA. V is cut by 4 bases and J by 2 bases, and the space between the germline ends is 14 bases. The TCR beta CDR3 regions were amplified from the RNA transcripts. A first-round RT-PCR of the TCR CDR3 used the HTBI primer set with the Qiagen OneStep RT-PCR kit. Libraries were constructed in a second round of multiplex PCR, after which size selection and purification were carried out. Paired-end sequencing of the libraries was performed with 100 bp reads on an Illumina HiSeq2000. The authors' analysis ran thus. Raw data were processed with SOAPnuke, discarding reads with adapters, uncalled bases, mean Phred below 15, or no exact constant-primer or identifier match. COPE v1.2.5 was used to merge the high-quality paired reads, and each unique nucleotide sequence was defined as a clonotype. Clonotypes were aligned to IMGT TRBV, TRBD and TRBJ reference segments using MiTCR v1.1. Only V-J combinations with frequency above 0.0001, covering 99% to 99.2% of repertoires, were analysed. The TCS score was defined as the ratio of F50 (clonal expansion) to E x V (chaos), calculated using BLOSUM62-based TCRdist between CDR3 peptides within each V-J. Welch's t-statistics and random forest reduced fewer than 600 V-J features to roughly 13, which were used in a naive Bayes classifier (R e1071). TCRdb cleaned the public reads at Q25 with fastp, built clones with MiXCR and kept in-frame beta chains. Entries that share a CDR3 protein sequence are merged under the most common genes and DNA. These V and J calls are TCRdb output, not the study's own analysis. The sample table records about 410,000 distinct CDR3 sequences; around 15% of these occur just once. The ten largest make up about 12% of the sample.

In the ophthalmopathy patients, disease was moderately to severely active, with a Clinical Activity Score of 3 or more, a NOSPECS grade of 4 or more, and a duration of less than 3 months. Exclusion was applied to patients with uncontrolled infections, other autoimmune diseases, pregnancy or lactation. Diagnoses were established on the basis of clinical symptoms, serum thyroxine and TRAb, thyroid ultrasound, and orbital computed tomography. Ficoll-Paque density gradient centrifugation was used to isolate PBMCs from around 10 ml of fresh peripheral blood. Trizol reagent was used to extract total RNA, and RNA quality was then checked on an Agilent 2100 Bioanalyzer.

The sequence came from a man younger than 30 with Graves' ophthalmopathy. Sequencing used blood. The receptor chain draws on TRBV11-3 and TRBJ1-2; matching of 5 bases hints at TRBD1 as the D gene. The nucleotide sequence is given as TGTGCCAGCAGCTCTACTGCTAGGGGAAACTATGGCTACACCTTC. Protein translation: CASSSTARGNYGYTF.